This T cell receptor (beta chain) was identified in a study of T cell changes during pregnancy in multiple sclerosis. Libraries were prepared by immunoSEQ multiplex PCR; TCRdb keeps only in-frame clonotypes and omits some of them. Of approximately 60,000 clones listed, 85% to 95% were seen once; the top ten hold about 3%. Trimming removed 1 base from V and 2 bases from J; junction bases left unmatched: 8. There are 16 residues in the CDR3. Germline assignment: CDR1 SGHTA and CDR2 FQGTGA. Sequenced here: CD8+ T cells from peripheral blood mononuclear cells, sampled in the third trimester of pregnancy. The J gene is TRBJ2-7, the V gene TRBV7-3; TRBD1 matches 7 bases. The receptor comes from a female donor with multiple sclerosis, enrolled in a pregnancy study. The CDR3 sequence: CASSLNSRTGAYEQYF. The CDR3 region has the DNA TGTGCCAGCAGCTTAAATTCCCGGACAGGCGCCTACGAGCAGTACTTC.